The clone carrying this T cell receptor beta chain appeared many times. Its cognate antigen is unknown. TCRdb re-analysed the RT-PCR reads in MiXCR, keeping a single row per CDR3 protein. The sample has 530,000 or so distinct CDR3 sequences, 14% seen once. This sample is drawn from a study of response to subunit inactivated influenza vaccine. Overall study results and limits: Each seasonal flu vaccination may recruit only limited new T cells, authors suggested.

The receptor comes from a man aged 50 to 59 who received an inactivated influenza vaccine. The sample consisted of PBMCs from blood, taken roughly 13 days after vaccination.

For the CDR3, the DNA is TGTGCCAGCAGCTCCAGATATCCGGGACAGATTTACTATGGCTACACCTTC. It encodes CASSSRYPGQIYYGYTF. The chain combines TRBV7-9 with TRBJ1-2; 7 positions match TRBD1. This CDR3 comprises 17 residues. J was trimmed by 3 bases and V by 4 bases; bases with no gene match: 14. Germline loops: CDR1 SEHNR, CDR2 FQNEAQ (reference sequence).